Following are 32 T cell receptor beta chains from one sample sequenced in a study of type 1 regulatory T cells. Their cognate antigens are unknown. Each CDR3 protein gets one entry after TCRdb re-called the reads with MiXCR. The sample has about 23,000 distinct CDR3 sequences; approximately 44% are singletons. Sequenced material: cultured T cells, either the whole culture or a sorted T cell fraction (not recorded which). The receptors shown here come from a human donor in good health.

This clonotype was picked up one time. The chain has TRBV7-2 and TRBJ2-5; no clear D gene. This CDR3 has 13 residues. The V end was cut by 2 bases, the J end by 3 bases, with 7 bases between. Germline values: CDR1 SGHTA, CDR2 FQGNSA. DNA of the CDR3: TGTGCCAGCAGCTTATTTCGGGAAGAGACCCAGTACTTC. Its protein product is CASSLFREETQYF. The variable domain in full, completed from reference TRBV7-2 and TRBJ2-5, reads GAGVSQSPSNKVTEKGKDVELRCDPISGHTALYWYRQSLGQGLEFLIYFQGNSAPDKSGLPSDRFSAERTGGSVSTLTIQRTQQEDSAVYLCASSLFREETQYFGPGTRLLVL.

J is TRBJ1-1 and V is TRBV5-5; no definite D call. CDR3 length equals 15 residues. CDR1 is SGHKS and CDR2 is YYEKEE in the germline V gene (reference sequence). The V end was cut by 1 base, the J end by 0 bases, with 10 bases between. CDR3 nucleotides: TGTGCCAGCAGCTTGATGGGGTCCATGAACACTGAAGCTTTCTTT. Residues: CASSLMGSMNTEAFF.

About this clonotype itself: Mismatch with germline at one junction end may stem from a read error. This CDR3 is CASSLEYSEQFF. CDR3 DNA: TGTGCCAGCAGCTTAGAGTACAGTGAGCAGTTCTTC. The chain carries TRBV7-9 and TRBJ2-1, with unresolved D. Germline V gene lookup returns CDR1 SEHNR and CDR2 FQNEAQ (reference sequence). The CDR3 extends over 12 amino acids.

This clonotype occurred a few times. The chain employs TRBV12-3 or TRBV12-4 and TRBJ1-2; D unclear. This CDR3 spans 13 amino acids. With 3 bases removed from V and 8 bases from J, the gap between germline ends came to 13 bases. DNA for the CDR3: TGTGCCAGCAGTTTGGAGTCTTGGAGAGGCTACACCTTC. Amino acids: CASSLESWRGYTF.

The J gene is TRBJ2-7, the V gene TRBV5-6, with D perhaps matching TRBD1 (6 bases). CDR3 size: 14 residues. Germline CDR1 reads SGHDT; CDR2 reads YYEEEE. Trimming pared 0 bases from V and 5 bases from J, leaving 12 bases between. CDR3 in DNA: TGTGCCAGCAGCTTGGTAAGCAGGGGACACGAGCAGTACTTC. Translation: CASSLVSRGHEQYF.

The sample holds a few counts of this clonotype. This sequence joins TRBV6-5 and TRBJ2-1, with 8 bases identical to TRBD1. The CDR3 runs to 16 residues. Per germline, CDR1 MNHEY and CDR2 SVGAGI. V shed 0 bases and J 5 bases; nucleotides not matched to a gene: 6. CDR3 coding DNA: TGTGCCAGCAGTTACTCGAGAACAGGGGGGAACAATGAGCAGTTCTTC. It codes for CASSYSRTGGNNEQFF.

The rearrangement uses TRBV4-3 and TRBJ2-7, with 8 nucleotides matching TRBD1. CDR3 length: 16 amino acids. Germline V gene data show CDR1 as LGHNA and CDR2 as YSLEER. The J segment lost 3 bases and the V segment lost 0 bases, leaving 7 bases of the junction unmatched. The CDR3 DNA reads as TGCGCCAGCAGCCAAGATGGGTCAGGGGGCTTCTACGAGCAGTACTTC. It yields the protein CASSQDGSGGFYEQYF.

This clonotype was seen only a few times. This rearrangement joins TRBV7-2 to TRBJ2-1, with TRBD2 identical over 9 bases. The CDR3 length is 17 residues. Germline V gene sequence: CDR1 SGHTA, CDR2 FQGNSA. The trim removed 1 base at V and 5 bases at J, leaving 9 bases unmatched. The CDR3 reads CASSLVPLRGGNNEQFF. The CDR3 DNA sequence: TGTGCCAGCAGCTTAGTCCCATTGCGGGGGGGCAACAATGAGCAGTTCTTC. The full variable domain, completed using reference TRBV7-2 and TRBJ2-1, is GAGVSQSPSNKVTEKGKDVELRCDPISGHTALYWYRQSLGQGLEFLIYFQGNSAPDKSGLPSDRFSAERTGGSVSTLTIQRTQQEDSAVYLCASSLVPLRGGNNEQFFGPGTRLTVL.

The rearrangement uses TRBV7-9 and TRBJ2-1; D is unresolved. CDR1 SEHNR and CDR2 FQNEAQ come from the germline V gene (reference sequence). CDR3 length equals 17 residues. V dropped 5 bases and J dropped 8 bases, with 25 bases sitting between them. The CDR3 loop reads CASSLRLSGQPGDEQFF. The CDR3 DNA reads TGTGCCAGCAGCCTCCGGCTATCCGGCCAGCCAGGCGATGAGCAGTTCTTC.

V and J are TRBV20-1 and TRBJ2-5; 8 bases align to TRBD2. This CDR3 comprises 13 residues. The V gene's germline CDR1 is DFQATT and CDR2 SNEGSKA (reference sequence). Trimming took 6 bases from V and 13 from J; bases not matched to a gene: 16. CDR3 in amino acids: CSATTDGGARGYF. DNA of the CDR3: TGCAGTGCCACCACTGACGGGGGGGCCCGGGGGTACTTC.

Notes on this clonotype: The junction does not match germline at one end; this may be a read error. V gene TRBV29-1 combines with J gene TRBJ2-2, with 14 positions matching TRBD2. The germline V gene encodes CDR1 SQVTM and CDR2 ANQGSEA. The CDR3 has 16 residues. The CDR3 region is CIVDGTSGGVTGELFF. The CDR3 DNA is TGCATCGTTGACGGGACTAGCGGGGGCGTCACCGGGGAGCTGTTTTTT.

The V call is TRBV18, the J call TRBJ1-3, with D uncertain. This CDR3 spans 16 amino acids. Deletions cut 0 bases from V and 0 bases from J, with 9 bases between. CDR1 and CDR2 (germline): KGHSH, LQKENI. The CDR3 nucleotides read TGTGCCAGCTCACCACCTTTCATAGTCTCTGGAAACACCATATATTTT. This codes for CASSPPFIVSGNTIYF.

This clonotype was detected a few times. J is TRBJ2-3 and V is TRBV7-9; 12 positions agree with TRBD2. Germline CDR1 and CDR2: SEHNR and FQNEAQ (reference sequence). This CDR3 comprises 16 residues. V shed 5 bases, J shed 6 bases, and the junction held 9 bases outside the gene matches. The CDR3 coding sequence is TGTGCCAGCAGCCTGGGGACTAGCGGGCTCAGGGATACGCAGTATTTT. Translation gives CASSLGTSGLRDTQYF.

This clonotype has just a few counts. The gene calls are TRBV19 and TRBJ2-3; TRBD1 matches 9 bases. Unmatched junction bases numbered 9, after V lost 4 bases and J lost 4 bases. Germline CDR1 and CDR2: LNHDA and SQIVND (reference sequence). The CDR3 is made up of 16 amino acids. The CDR3 bases are TGTGCCAGTAGTACCGATCCCGGGACAGGGTCAGATACGCAGTATTTT. Its protein product is CASSTDPGTGSDTQYF.

This chain uses TRBV7-8 with TRBJ2-7, with D perhaps matching TRBD2 (5 bases). The V and J ends lost 5 bases and 1 base respectively, with 12 bases between them. The CDR3 contains 14 residues. CDR1 SGHVS and CDR2 FQNEAQ come from the germline V gene. The CDR3 bases are TGTGCCAGCAGCAGATACCGGGGTTCCTACGAGCAGTACTTC. This sequence encodes CASSRYRGSYEQYF.

This clonotype is medium-sized within its sample. V and J are TRBV20-1 and TRBJ2-1, with unresolved D. The ends were cut back, 1 base at V and 6 bases at J, with 13 bases in the middle. Per the germline V gene, CDR1 is DFQATT and CDR2 is SNEGSKA (reference sequence). This CDR3 comprises 14 residues. The CDR3: CSARGWRNLNEQFF. In DNA form, the CDR3 reads TGCAGTGCTAGAGGTTGGCGGAACCTCAATGAGCAGTTCTTC.

This clonotype rates as medium-sized. The V gene is TRBV3-1, the J gene TRBJ1-4, with D possibly TRBD1 on 6 matching bases. CDR3 size: 15 residues. V shed 1 base and J shed 5 bases, with 11 bases lying between them. Germline loops: CDR1 LGHDT, CDR2 YNNKEL (reference sequence). CDR3 protein: CASSQAGAGNEKLFF. CDR3 nucleotides: TGTGCCAGCAGCCAAGCAGGGGCCGGGAATGAAAAACTGTTTTTT.

A single count supports this clonotype. The chain recombines TRBV7-2 with TRBJ2-6, with 9 bases fitting TRBD1. V shed 5 bases and J 0 bases; nucleotides not matched to a gene: 11. Germline V gives CDR1 SGHTA, CDR2 FQGNSA. The CDR3 consists of 19 residues. CDR3 sequence: CASSGDRDRVASGANVLTF. In nucleotides, the CDR3 is TGTGCCAGCAGCGGGGACCGGGACAGGGTCGCCTCTGGGGCCAACGTCCTGACTTTC.

The V gene is TRBV7-9, the J gene TRBJ1-2; D remains unclear. V was shortened by 0 bases and J by 5 bases, with 7 bases between the two germline ends. The CDR3 length is 13 residues. Per germline, CDR1 SEHNR and CDR2 FQNEAQ (reference sequence). CDR3 coding DNA: TGTGCCAGCAGCTTAGCGCCAACATATGGCTACACCTTC. This translates into CASSLAPTYGYTF.

This clonotype has at least ten counts. This chain links TRBV3-1 with TRBJ1-2; the match to TRBD1 covers 10 bases. V was pared by 4 bases and J by 7 bases, with 6 bases of the junction left unmatched. Germline V CDR1 and CDR2: LGHDT, YNNKEL (reference sequence). The CDR3 covers 14 residues. CDR3 in amino acids: CASSLSGTGVGYTF. The CDR3 DNA follows: TGTGCCAGCAGCCTCTCCGGGACAGGGGTTGGCTACACCTTC.

The chain links TRBV7-3 to TRBJ1-2, with TRBD1 identical over 9 bases. The ends lost 3 bases at V and 7 bases at J; junction bases unmatched: 6. This CDR3 comprises 14 residues. In germline, CDR1 is SGHTA, CDR2 FQGTGA. In nucleotides, the CDR3 is TGTGCCAGCAGCTTGGGGACAGGGCGTTTTGGCTACACCTTC. It is translated as CASSLGTGRFGYTF.

This clonotype was observed a few times. This sequence joins TRBV7-9 and TRBJ2-3; D gene uncertain. Germline V gives CDR1 SEHNR, CDR2 FQNEAQ (reference sequence). This CDR3 comprises 21 residues. V was pared by 8 bases and J by 4 bases, with 37 bases between. The CDR3 sequence: CASRLRNSPAVSPKRSDTQYF. Written as DNA, the CDR3 is TGTGCCAGCCGACTCCGGAATTCCCCCGCGGTGTCCCCAAAAAGGTCAGATACGCAGTATTTT.

The genes are TRBV7-9 and TRBJ1-1; TRBD1 is a possible D gene (5 bases). CDR1 and CDR2 from the germline V gene are SEHNR and FQNEAQ (reference sequence). The CDR3 loop spans 15 amino acids. Deletions cut 2 bases from V and 4 bases from J, with 14 bases between. The CDR3 DNA sequence: TGTGCCAGCAGCTTATCGGGGGGTGGAAGCACTGAAGCTTTCTTT. Translating gives CASSLSGGGSTEAFF.

The rearrangement uses TRBV18 and TRBJ1-2; 8 positions agree with TRBD1. CDR3 size: 15 residues. The germline CDR1 and CDR2 sequences are KGHSH and LQKENI. V was pared by 1 base and J by 8 bases, with 9 bases of the junction left unmatched. The CDR3 DNA is TGTGCCAGCTCACCACTACAGGGGGGTCCCCCCGGCTACACCTTC. Amino acid sequence: CASSPLQGGPPGYTF.

The chain has TRBV4-1 and TRBJ2-7; the D gene is possibly TRBD2 (5 bases). Germline V gives CDR1 MGHRA, CDR2 YSYEKL. Trimming cost V 1 base and J 2 bases, with 12 bases left between them. The CDR3 covers 15 residues. The chain's CDR3 is CASSQGRFQAYEQYF. CDR3 DNA sequence: TGCGCCAGCAGCCAAGGGAGGTTTCAGGCCTACGAGCAGTACTTC.

The chain combines TRBV6-6 with TRBJ2-2; 13 bases fit TRBD2. Looked up from germline, CDR1 is MNHNY and CDR2 is SVGAGI (reference sequence). This CDR3 is 15 amino acids long. The V segment lost 6 bases and the J segment 7 bases; nucleotides outside the gene matches: 5. CDR3 nucleotide sequence: TGTGCCAGCAGGTCGACTAGCGGGGGGAACGGGGAGCTGTTTTTT. Translation gives CASRSTSGGNGELFF.

This clonotype was seen only once. Given a much more abundant clone one base away, this may be a read error. The chain has TRBV18 and TRBJ1-1; possibly TRBD1 for D (6 bases). V lost 3 bases, J lost 1 base, and 15 bases lay in between. The CDR3 is made up of 16 amino acids. In germline, CDR1 is KGHSH, CDR2 LQKENI. CDR3 nucleotide sequence: TGTGCCAGCTCACCCCTCACAGGGTCGAAGAACACTGAAGCTTTCTTT. Protein: CASSPLTGSKNTEAFF.

This clonotype was seen only a few times. This rearrangement joins TRBV3-1 to TRBJ2-4; 11 bases align to TRBD2. The CDR3 loop spans 17 amino acids. The V gene end was trimmed by 3 bases and the J gene end by 2 bases; junction bases not matched to a gene: 6. The germline CDR1 and CDR2 sequences are LGHDT and YNNKEL (reference sequence). The CDR3 DNA sequence: TGTGCCAGCAGCCAGTTTAGCGGGGGGGCGTCCAAAAACATTCAGTACTTC. It is translated as CASSQFSGGASKNIQYF.

This clonotype was counted once. An end of the junction differs from the germline gene, which may be a read error. The chain recombines TRBV3-1 with TRBJ1-5; no firm D call. The CDR3 covers 12 residues. Germline V gives CDR1 LGHDT, CDR2 YNNKEL (reference sequence). In DNA form, the CDR3 reads TGTGCCAGCAGCCAACAAAATCAACCCCAGCATTTT. This translates into CASSQQNQPQHF.

The gene calls are TRBV18 and TRBJ2-7; D might be TRBD2 (5 bases). There are 14 residues in the CDR3. From germline, CDR1 is KGHSH and CDR2 LQKENI. Trimming removed 1 base from V and 3 bases from J, with 10 bases in between. CDR3 sequence: CASSPQGRDYEQYF. CDR3 in DNA: TGTGCCAGCTCACCACAGGGCCGGGACTACGAGCAGTACTTC. Using reference TRBV18 and TRBJ2-7 for the parts outside the CDR3, the full variable domain is NAGVMQNPRHLVRRRGQEARLRCSPMKGHSHVYWYRQLPEEGLKFMVYLQKENIIDESGMPKERFSAEFPKEGPSILRIQQVVRGDSAAYFCASSPQGRDYEQYFGPGTRLTVT.

On this clonotype: One end of the junction does not line up with germline, which may come from a read error. The genes are TRBV6-2 or TRBV6-3 and TRBJ2-2; 8 nucleotides match TRBD1. The CDR3 loop spans 15 amino acids. CDR1 is MNHEY and CDR2 is SVGEGT in the germline V gene. DNA of the CDR3: TGTGCCAGCAAGATACAGGGGGTCCAAACCGGGAAGCTGTTTTTT. This translates into CASKIQGVQTGKLFF.

This clonotype ranks as large. V usage is TRBV5-4 and J usage is TRBJ1-1; TRBD1 aligns across 9 bases. The trim removed 0 bases at V and 5 bases at J, leaving 8 bases unmatched. The CDR3 has 16 amino acids. CDR1 is SGHNT and CDR2 is YYREEE in the germline V gene (reference sequence). In DNA form, the CDR3 reads TGTGCCAGCAGCTTGGCCCCGGGACAGGGTTGGACTGAAGCTTTCTTT. Its translation is CASSLAPGQGWTEAFF. Supplemented by reference TRBV5-4 and TRBJ1-1, the full variable domain reads ETGVTQSPTHLIKTRGQQVTLRCSSQSGHNTVSWYQQALGQGPQFIFQYYREEENGRGNFPPRFSGLQFPNYSSELNVNALELDDSALYLCASSLAPGQGWTEAFFGQGTRLTVV.